This paragraph covers one T cell receptor (beta chain) sequence. Its cognate antigen is unknown. Time point denoted: baseline pretreatment blood. Treatment here: 15 Gy SBRT to primary tumor, nephrectomy 4 weeks later. The tumor was a clear cell renal cell carcinoma. These data are taken from a study of radiation and T cells in renal cell carcinoma. About the study: Nephrectomy followed 15 Gy stereotactic body radiation by 4 weeks. Study-wide results and limits: From baseline, blood top tumor clonotypes peaked at 2 weeks post-radiation.

Germline loops: CDR1 SGDLS, CDR2 YYNGEE. The CDR3 has 16 amino acids. Losses at the gene ends were 4 bases for V and 1 base for J; bases not matched to a gene: 6. Produced via immunoSEQ multiplex PCR; TCRdb's table is partial and in-frame only. The data hold 150,000 or so clones, with roughly 90% observed a single time. This receptor was taken from a woman in her 70s with renal cell carcinoma. The material was blood, obtained from a patient whose treatment included radiotherapy and nephrectomy. V and J are TRBV9 and TRBJ2-5; TRBD2 matches 11 bases. The CDR3, as DNA: TGTGCCAGCAGCCTCGGGACTAGCGGCCTCCAAGAGACCCAGTACTTC. Protein product: CASSLGTSGLQETQYF.